This TCR beta chain was recorded in a study of OX40 agonist ivuxolimab in advanced cancers. Whole-study context: It was ivuxolimab, an agonistic anti-OX40 (CD134) antibody, that patients were treated with. Aged roughly 23 to 80 with a mean of approximately 60 years, they were around 79% male. Study-wide results and caveats: Still undetermined is the antigen specificity of the expanded peripheral T cells. CD4+ and CD8+ T cells in blood underwent clonal expansion by week 6 at 0.1 to 3.0 mg/kg.

Note on this clone: Its cognate antigen is unknown.

V gave up 7 bases and J gave up 1 base; unmatched junction bases: 6. CDR3 length: 15 residues. The V gene's germline CDR1 is SNHLY and CDR2 FYNNEI. Sequenced by immunoSEQ multiplex PCR; TCRdb stores in-frame clones only, minus some. The table lists about 83,000 clones, roughly 83% of them singletons, with under 7.5% in the top ten. Sequenced here: CD4+ or CD8+ T cells sorted from blood, sampled in a trial of the OX40 agonist ivuxolimab. This sequence was found in an adult with an advanced solid tumor such as melanoma, head and neck, liver or kidney cancer. The chain recombines TRBV2 with TRBJ2-3, with 9 bases identical to TRBD2. CDR3 amino acids: CASIGLAPRTDTQYF. CDR3 DNA sequence: TGTGCCAGCATTGGACTAGCGCCTCGCACAGATACGCAGTATTTT.